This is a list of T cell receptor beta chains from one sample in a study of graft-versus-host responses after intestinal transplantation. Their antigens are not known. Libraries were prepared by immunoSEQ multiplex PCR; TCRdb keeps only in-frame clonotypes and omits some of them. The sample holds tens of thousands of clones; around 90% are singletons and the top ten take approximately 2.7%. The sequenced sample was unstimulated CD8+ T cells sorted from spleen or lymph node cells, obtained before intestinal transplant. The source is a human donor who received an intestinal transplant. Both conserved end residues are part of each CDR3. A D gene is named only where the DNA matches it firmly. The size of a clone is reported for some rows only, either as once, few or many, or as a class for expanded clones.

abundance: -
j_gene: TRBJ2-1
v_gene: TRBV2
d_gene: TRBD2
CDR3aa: CASSGRLAGVNEQFF
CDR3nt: TGTGCCAGCAGTGGAAGACTAGCGGGAGTCAATGAGCAGTTCTTC

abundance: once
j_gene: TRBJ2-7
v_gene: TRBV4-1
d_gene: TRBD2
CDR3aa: CASSQGGLEGSDEQYF
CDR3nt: TGCGCCAGCAGCCAAGGCGGACTAGAAGGTTCAGACGAGCAGTACTTC

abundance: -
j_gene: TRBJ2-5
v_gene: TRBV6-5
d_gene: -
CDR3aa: CASSYSWSRETQYF
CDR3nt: TGTGCCAGCAGTTACTCGTGGAGTAGGGAGACCCAGTACTTC

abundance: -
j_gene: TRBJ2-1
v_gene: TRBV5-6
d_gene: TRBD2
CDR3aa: CASSFDILAGGGIWNEQFF
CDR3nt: TGTGCCAGCAGCTTCGATATACTAGCGGGAGGGGGTATTTGGAATGAGCAGTTCTTC

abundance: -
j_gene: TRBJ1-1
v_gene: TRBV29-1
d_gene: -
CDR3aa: CSVATAMNTEAFF
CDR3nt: TGCAGCGTTGCGACAGCTATGAACACTGAAGCTTTCTTT

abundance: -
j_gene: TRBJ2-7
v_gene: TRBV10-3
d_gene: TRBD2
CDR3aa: CAISSRITSGVSYEQYF
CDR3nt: TGTGCCATCAGCTCCCGAATCACTAGCGGGGTCTCCTACGAGCAGTACTTC

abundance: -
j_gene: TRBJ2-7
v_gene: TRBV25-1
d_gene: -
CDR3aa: CASSVAYEQYF
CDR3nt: TGTGCCAGCAGTGTCGCCTACGAGCAGTACTTC

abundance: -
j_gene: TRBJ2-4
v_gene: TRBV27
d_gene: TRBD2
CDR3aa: CASSLGGGRAPKNIQYF
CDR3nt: TGTGCCAGCAGTTTAGGTGGGGGGAGGGCCCCCAAAAACATTCAGTACTTC

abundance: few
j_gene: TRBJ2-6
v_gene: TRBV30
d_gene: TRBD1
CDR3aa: CAWTGGSGANVLTF
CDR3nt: TGTGCCTGGACAGGGGGCTCTGGGGCCAACGTCCTGACTTTC

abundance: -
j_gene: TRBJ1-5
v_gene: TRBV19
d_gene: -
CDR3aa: CASSGGGGQPQHF
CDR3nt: TGTGCCAGTAGTGGCGGGGGCGGGCAGCCCCAGCATTTT